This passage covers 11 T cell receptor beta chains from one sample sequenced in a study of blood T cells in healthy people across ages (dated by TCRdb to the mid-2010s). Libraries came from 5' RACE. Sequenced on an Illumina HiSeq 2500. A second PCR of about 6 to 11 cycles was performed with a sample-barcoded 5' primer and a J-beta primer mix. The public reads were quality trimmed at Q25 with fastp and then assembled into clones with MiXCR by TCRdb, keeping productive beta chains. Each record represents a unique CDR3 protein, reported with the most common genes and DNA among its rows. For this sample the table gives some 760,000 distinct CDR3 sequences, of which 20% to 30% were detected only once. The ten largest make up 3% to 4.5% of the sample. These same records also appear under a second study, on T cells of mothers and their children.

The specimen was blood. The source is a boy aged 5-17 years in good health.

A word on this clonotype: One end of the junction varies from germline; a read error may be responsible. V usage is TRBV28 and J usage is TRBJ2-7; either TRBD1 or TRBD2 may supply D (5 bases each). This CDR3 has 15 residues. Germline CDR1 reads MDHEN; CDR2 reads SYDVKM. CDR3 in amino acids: CASSSPGTHPYGQYF. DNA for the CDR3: TGTGCCAGCAGTTCTCCCGGGACCCATCCCTACGGGCAGTACTTC.

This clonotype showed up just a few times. CDR3 DNA sequence: TGTGCCAGCAGACAGGGACAGGCGATCTATGGCTACACCTTC. Amino acid sequence: CASRQGQAIYGYTF. V and J are TRBV12-3 or TRBV12-4 and TRBJ1-2; 8 positions match TRBD1. This CDR3 is built from 14 residues. J was trimmed by 4 bases and V by 6 bases; bases with no gene match: 7.

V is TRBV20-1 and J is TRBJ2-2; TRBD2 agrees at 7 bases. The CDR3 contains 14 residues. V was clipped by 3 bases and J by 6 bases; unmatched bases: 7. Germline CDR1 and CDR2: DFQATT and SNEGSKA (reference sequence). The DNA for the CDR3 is TGCAGTGCTAGCGGACTAGATATGTCCGGGGAGCTGTTTTTT. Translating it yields CSASGLDMSGELFF.

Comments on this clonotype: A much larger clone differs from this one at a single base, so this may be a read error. CDR3 amino acids: CAISESTGQETQHF. CDR3 in DNA: TGTGCCATCAGTGAGTCGACAGGCCAAGAGACCCAGCACTTC. V is TRBV10-3 and J is TRBJ2-5; a weak D match, TRBD1 (6 bases). Germline loops: CDR1 ENHRY, CDR2 SYGVKD. This CDR3 spans 14 amino acids.

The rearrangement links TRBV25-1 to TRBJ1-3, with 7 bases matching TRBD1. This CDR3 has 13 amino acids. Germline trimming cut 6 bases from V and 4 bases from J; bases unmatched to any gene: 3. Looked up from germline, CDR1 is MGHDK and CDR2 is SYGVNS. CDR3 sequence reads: CASSTGVGNTIYF. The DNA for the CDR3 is TGTGCCAGCAGCACAGGGGTCGGAAACACCATATATTTT.

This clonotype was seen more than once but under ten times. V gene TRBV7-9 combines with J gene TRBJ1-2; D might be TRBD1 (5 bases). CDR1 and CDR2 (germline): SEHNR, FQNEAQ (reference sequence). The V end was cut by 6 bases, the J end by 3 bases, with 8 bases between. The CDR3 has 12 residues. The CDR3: CASRGLDYGYTF. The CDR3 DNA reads TGTGCCAGCAGGGGGCTGGACTATGGCTACACCTTC. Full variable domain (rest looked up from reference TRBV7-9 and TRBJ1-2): DTGVSQNPRHKITKRGQNVTFRCDPISEHNRLYWYRQTLGQGPEFLTYFQNEAQLEKSRLLSDRFSAERPKGSFSTLEIQRTEQGDSAMYLCASRGLDYGYTFGSGTRLTVV.

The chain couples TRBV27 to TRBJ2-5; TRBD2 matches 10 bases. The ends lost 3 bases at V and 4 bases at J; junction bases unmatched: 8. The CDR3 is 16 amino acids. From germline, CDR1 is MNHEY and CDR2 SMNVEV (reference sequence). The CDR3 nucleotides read TGTGCCAGCAGTTTCTATGGGGCTAGCGGGAGAGAGACCCAGTACTTC. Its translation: CASSFYGASGRETQYF.

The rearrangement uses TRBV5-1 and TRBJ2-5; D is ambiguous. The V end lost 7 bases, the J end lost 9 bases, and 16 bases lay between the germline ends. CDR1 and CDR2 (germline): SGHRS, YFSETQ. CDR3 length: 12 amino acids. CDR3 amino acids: CASYDLTSPQYF. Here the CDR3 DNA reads TGCGCCAGCTACGACTTGACAAGTCCCCAGTACTTC.

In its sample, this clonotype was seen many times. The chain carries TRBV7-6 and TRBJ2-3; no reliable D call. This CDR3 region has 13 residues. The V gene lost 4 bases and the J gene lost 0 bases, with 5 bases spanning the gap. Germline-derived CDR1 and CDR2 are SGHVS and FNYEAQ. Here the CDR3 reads CASSWPSTDTQYF. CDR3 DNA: TGTGCCAGCAGCTGGCCGAGCACAGATACGCAGTATTTT.

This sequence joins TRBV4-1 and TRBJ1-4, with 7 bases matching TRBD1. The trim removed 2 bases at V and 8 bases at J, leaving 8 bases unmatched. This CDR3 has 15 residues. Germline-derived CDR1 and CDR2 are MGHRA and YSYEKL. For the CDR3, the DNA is TGCGCCAGCAGCCAACAGGACAGGCGAGGGGAAAAACTGTTTTTT. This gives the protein CASSQQDRRGEKLFF.

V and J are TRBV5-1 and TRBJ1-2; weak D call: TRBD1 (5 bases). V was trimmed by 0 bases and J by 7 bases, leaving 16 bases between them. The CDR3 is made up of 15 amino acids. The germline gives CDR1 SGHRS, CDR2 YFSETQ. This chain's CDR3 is CASSLDPGVTGGYTF. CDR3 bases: TGCGCCAGCAGCTTGGACCCAGGCGTAACAGGTGGCTACACCTTC.